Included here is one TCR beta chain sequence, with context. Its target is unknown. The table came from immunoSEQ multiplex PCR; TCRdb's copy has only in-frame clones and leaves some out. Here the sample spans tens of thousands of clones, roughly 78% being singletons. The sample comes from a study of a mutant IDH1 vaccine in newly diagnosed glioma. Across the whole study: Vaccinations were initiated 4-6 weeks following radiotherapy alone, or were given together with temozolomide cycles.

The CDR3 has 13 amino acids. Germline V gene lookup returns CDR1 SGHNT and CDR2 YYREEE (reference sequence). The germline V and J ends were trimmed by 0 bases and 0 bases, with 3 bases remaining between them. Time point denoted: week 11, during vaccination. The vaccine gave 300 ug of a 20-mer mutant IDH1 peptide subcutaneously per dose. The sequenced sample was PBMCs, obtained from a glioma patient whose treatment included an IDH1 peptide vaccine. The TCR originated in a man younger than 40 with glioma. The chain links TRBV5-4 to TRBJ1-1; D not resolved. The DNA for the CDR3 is TGTGCCAGCAGCTTGGGACTGAACACTGAAGCTTTCTTT. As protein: CASSLGLNTEAFF.